This passage covers 5 T cell receptor beta chains from one sample sequenced in a study of blood T cell repertoires in COVID-19. This table comes from immunoSEQ multiplex PCR, and its TCRdb copy is limited to in-frame clones, with some not included. The sample carries about 32,000 clones, approximately 93% recorded once. Sequenced material: peripheral blood. The receptors shown here come from a male donor with active COVID-19.

V usage is TRBV9 and J usage is TRBJ1-3, with D unclear. There are 14 residues in the CDR3. V was pared by 3 bases and J by 0 bases, with 7 bases between. Germline V gives CDR1 SGDLS, CDR2 YYNGEE. The CDR3 sequence: CASSAGSSGNTIYF. In DNA form, the CDR3 reads TGTGCCAGCAGCGCCGGGAGCTCTGGAAACACCATATATTTT.

The chain carries TRBV6-6 and TRBJ1-4; TRBD1 might be the D (5 bases). V was pared by 8 bases and J by 0 bases, with 13 bases between. The CDR3 spans 15 residues. Germline CDR1 and CDR2: MNHNY and SVGAGI (reference sequence). CDR3 DNA: TGTGCCAGCTCCGAAGTGGGGCCAACTAATGAAAAACTGTTTTTT. Translation gives CASSEVGPTNEKLFF.

In this sample, this clone turned up once. One end of the junction varies from germline; a read error may be responsible. The CDR3 loop is CASSLEEGAEAFF. CDR3 bases: TGCGCCAGCAGCTTGGAGGAGGGGGCTGAGGCTTTCTTT. The gene calls are TRBV5-1 and TRBJ1-1; TRBD1 matches 7 bases. The CDR3 is made up of 13 amino acids. Germline V gene lookup returns CDR1 SGHRS and CDR2 YFSETQ.

V usage is TRBV5-1 and J usage is TRBJ2-5; TRBD2 matches 9 bases. The CDR3 spans 18 residues. V was clipped by 4 bases and J by 1 base; unmatched bases: 14. Germline loops: CDR1 SGHRS, CDR2 YFSETQ. The CDR3 sequence: CASSPGASGEVPQETQYF. As DNA, the CDR3 is TGCGCCAGCAGCCCTGGGGCTAGCGGGGAAGTACCCCAAGAGACCCAGTACTTC.

The rearrangement uses TRBV9 and TRBJ1-1; tentatively, D is TRBD1 (6 bases). Germline V lookup: CDR1 SGDLS, CDR2 YYNGEE. Trimming cost V 6 bases and J 4 bases, with 19 bases left between them. The CDR3 totals 15 residues. The CDR3 DNA follows: TGTGCCAGCAACCCCGGGACAACGGTCGGCACTGAAGCTTTCTTT. As protein: CASNPGTTVGTEAFF.